The text below deals with one T cell receptor (beta chain). Its antigen is still unknown. The data were obtained in a study of cytomegalovirus exposure and HLA in healthy donors. On the study more broadly: Most donors, less than 85% of several hundred genotyped, fell in the Caucasian-associated ancestry cluster. Study-wide findings and caveats: Earlier analysis yielded a pattern in which most TCR beta V segments were productive about 87% or about 30% of the time. For most TCR sequences rarity was the rule, although some public TCRs occurred in many donors. Overall, roughly 160 TCR beta chains were annotated as cytomegalovirus-associated.

After removal of 0 bases from V and 2 bases from J, the junction contained 4 bases not matched to a gene. Looked up from germline, CDR1 is SGHDT and CDR2 is YYEEEE. The CDR3 covers 15 residues. The PCR made use of 60 Vbeta and 13 Jbeta primers. Sequencing used immunoSEQ multiplex PCR; TCRdb keeps in-frame clones, though not all of them. The profile shows over 150,000 clones, around four fifths of them singletons. The sample was PBMCs. The sequence was collected from a man in his forties or fifties in good health and CMV-seropositive. J is TRBJ2-5 and V is TRBV5-6; 7 bases are shared with TRBD1. The CDR3 sequence: CASSLDTGVQETQYF. CDR3 bases: TGTGCCAGCAGCTTGGACACAGGGGTTCAAGAGACCCAGTACTTC.